The 4 T cell receptor beta chains in this list originate from one sample, sequenced in a study of T-cell reconstitution after alpha-beta-depleted transplantation in children. Preparation of the TCRbeta library involved a method that used unique molecular identifiers. Via MiXCR, TCRdb re-called the PCR reads, giving one row per CDR3 protein. The sample includes 600,000 to 800,000 distinct CDR3 sequences, around 13% of them seen just once. The sample here was PBMCs, taken before TCRalphabeta/CD19-depleted stem cell transplant. Every receptor here comes from a girl aged 2-10 years with congenital amegakaryocytic thrombocytopenia, due to receive a stem cell transplant.

With regard to this clonotype: This may be a read error, as it is one base from a much larger clone. The chain joins TRBV20-1 to TRBJ2-5, with D perhaps TRBD1 (5 bases). The ends were cut back, 6 bases at V and 7 bases at J, with 12 bases in the middle. The CDR3 loop spans 11 amino acids. CDR1 is DFQATT, CDR2 SNEGSKA, per germline (reference sequence). DNA for the CDR3: TGCAGTGCGGGTGTTCAGGGGACCCAGTACTTC. This translates into CSAGVQGTQYF.

The sample holds a few counts of this clonotype. This rearrangement joins TRBV5-1 to TRBJ2-6; 7 bases match TRBD1. V lost 4 bases and J lost 2; bases outside the gene matches: 9. CDR1 and CDR2 (germline): SGHRS, YFSETQ. CDR3 size: 17 residues. This CDR3 is CASSPEGALTGANVLTF. CDR3 nucleotides: TGCGCCAGCAGCCCCGAGGGGGCGCTAACTGGGGCCAACGTCCTGACTTTC.

The chain carries TRBV5-6 and TRBJ2-2; D not certain. Trimming shortened V by 2 bases and J by 5 bases, and 13 bases separated the two germline ends. The CDR3 runs 15 residues. Germline V gene data show CDR1 as SGHDT and CDR2 as YYEEEE. CDR3 region: CASSFPGTKTGELFF. The DNA of the CDR3 is TGTGCCAGCAGCTTCCCAGGCACCAAGACCGGGGAGCTGTTTTTT. The full variable domain, rest sourced from reference TRBV5-6 and TRBJ2-2, is DAGVTQSPTHLIKTRGQQVTLRCSPKSGHDTVSWYQQALGQGPQFIFQYYEEEERQRGNFPDRFSGHQFPNYSSELNVNALLLGDSALYLCASSFPGTKTGELFFGEGSRLTVL.

This clonotype has only a few counts. The chain employs TRBV11-2 and TRBJ2-5; 8 bases are a match to TRBD2. Germline V lookup: CDR1 SGHAT, CDR2 FQNNGV. The junction had 6 bases not matched to a gene; V was cut back by 0 bases and J by 0 bases. This CDR3 is 17 amino acids long. In nucleotides, the CDR3 is TGTGCCAGCAGCTTAGATTTCTTGCGGGGGGACCAAGAGACCCAGTACTTC. Translated: CASSLDFLRGDQETQYF.